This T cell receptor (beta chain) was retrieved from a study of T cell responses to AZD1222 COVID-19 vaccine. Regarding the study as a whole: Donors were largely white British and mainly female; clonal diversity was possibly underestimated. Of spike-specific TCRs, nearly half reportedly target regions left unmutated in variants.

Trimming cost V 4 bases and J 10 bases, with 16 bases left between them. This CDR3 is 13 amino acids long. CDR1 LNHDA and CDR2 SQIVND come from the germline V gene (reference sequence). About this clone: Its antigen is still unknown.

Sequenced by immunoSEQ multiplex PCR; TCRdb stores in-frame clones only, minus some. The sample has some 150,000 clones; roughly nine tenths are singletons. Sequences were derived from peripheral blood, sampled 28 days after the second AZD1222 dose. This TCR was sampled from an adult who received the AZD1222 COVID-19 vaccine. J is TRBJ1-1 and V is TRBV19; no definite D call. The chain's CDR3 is CASSKIETYAAFF. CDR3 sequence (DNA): TGTGCCAGTAGTAAGATCGAGACCTACGCAGCTTTCTTT. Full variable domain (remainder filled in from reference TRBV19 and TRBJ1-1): DGGITQSPKYLFRKEGQNVTLSCEQNLNHDAMYWYRQDPGQGLRLIYYSQIVNDFQKGDIAEGYSVSREKKESFPLTVTSAQKNPTAFYLCASSKIETYAAFFGQGTRLTVV.